This entry is about one TCR beta chain. What antigen it recognizes has not been identified. Base qualities are not at hand, and no much larger clone is one base apart. This specimen belongs to a study of naive and memory T cell subsets (dated by TCRdb to the late 2010s). In the study overall: An open-source, UMI-based TCR alpha and beta sequencing pipeline was applied to sorted naive and memory peripheral blood T cell subsets. Complete agreement was observed between the functional CMV T cell responses and the IgG serology results. RNA was DNase-treated and reverse transcribed with TCR constant-region primers, mostly using SuperScript III.

Separate amplification of TCR alpha and beta chain libraries was performed from the second PCR step onward. Donor CMV status was determined by IFNgamma production from CD4+ T cells after overnight stimulation of fresh PBMCs with CMV viral lysate. CD4 T cells were positively selected with Miltenyi beads, followed by positive selection of CD8 T cells from the CD4-negative fraction. Cells stained for CD3, CD4, CD8, CD45RA, CD27 and a live/dead dye were sorted on a BD Aria II into four subsets by CD45RA and CD27. A few healthy volunteers provided blood, and the blood of each volunteer was split into CD4 and CD8 T cells and then into four differentiation subsets. Around 110 ml of peripheral blood was taken from each donor, and PBMC were separated by density-gradient centrifugation on Ficoll-Paque PLUS. The sorted cells were lysed in RLT buffer, after which RNA was extracted using a Qiagen RNeasy kit and kept at -80 degrees C.

The protocol used for the library was UMI-ligation and nested PCR. An equimolar mix of two oligonucleotides covering both TRBC1 and TRBC2 was used as the beta constant-region primer. The ligated cDNA went through four rounds of PCR with nested alpha and beta constant-region primers together with the SP2 primer. A single-stranded oligonucleotide carrying the SP2 primer and a 12-nucleotide UMI was ligated to the 3' end of the cDNA by T4 RNA ligase 1. The ligation reaction was incubated at 16°C for roughly 18-25 hours. PCR2 was usually performed as a SYBR Green qPCR and halted at a preset threshold so that over-amplification would not occur. Apart from the first purification, every purification step used Agencourt AMPure XP magnetic beads. Library quantification was done by Qubit, followed by a TapeStation check on which the main peak was expected at around 650 bp. The pooled libraries were sequenced on an Illumina MiSeq using v2 2x251 paired-end kits, which usually yielded roughly 1-2 million reads per sample. Each sample was pooled at around 4.2 nM, and about 4.5-8% PhiX was included to help cluster recognition. Per the original workflow: Decombinator assigned V and J genes to Demultiplexor-processed FASTQ reads by tag matching, allowing a single base-pair mismatch. Collapsinator relied on UMIs to fix sequencing errors as well as frequency errors caused by PCR heterogeneity. CDR3Translator translated TCRs and extracted CDR3s from the conserved cysteine to the FGXG phenylalanine, flagging non-productive sequences. Repertoires were subsampled to equal numbers of UMI-defined TCRs before Gini, Shannon entropy and inverse Simpson indices were calculated. Within the linear range, a power law was fitted by maximum likelihood to the distributions of clonotype abundance. For one naive CD8 sample, the pipeline and MIGEC produced similar UMI counts, unique TCR numbers and clonal distributions. One analysis removed from the naive repertoire any naive TCRs that were also found in any memory subset from the same donor. Repertoires were searched for 7,000 to 7,500 CMV-associated CDR3 sequences compiled from VDJdb and a published dataset. The public reads were reanalyzed by TCRdb: fastp trimming at Q25, MiXCR alignment, in-frame beta chains only. Each CDR3 protein appears once, grouped with its most common genes and DNA. None of the V and J calls come from the authors' own analysis; TCRdb made them. The table for this sample lists 85,000 to 130,000 distinct CDR3 sequences; roughly 15% of them were counted only once. Clones ranked in the top ten supply approximately 2.6% of the sample.

Trimmed from V: 1 base; trimmed from J: 6 bases; junction bases lacking a gene match: 4. The germline V gene provides CDR1 SGDLS and CDR2 YYNGEE. The CDR3 covers 16 residues, taking in both the cysteine and the phenylalanine. Of all the DNA, just the CDR3 is kept, 48 bases in frame from base 1. General findings and caveats noted by the study authors: After error correction, only a single occurrence was seen for over 85% of naive TCR sequences, so much steeper abundance distributions were produced than in memory subsets. In both CD4 and CD8 cells, going from naive through CM, EM and EMRA, the Gini index went up while Shannon and inverse Simpson diversity went down. The repertoire findings for the naive and memory subsets could not be validated against a ground truth because none was available. RNA-based TCR counts may be influenced by expression changes linked to T cell activation and differentiation. A clonotype was defined as a single alpha or beta chain sequence rather than as a paired alpha/beta receptor. A few larger clonotypes were found in naive repertoires, especially CD8, and these larger clonotypes were possibly memory cells re-expressing CD45RA. The abundance of TCRs followed a power law with an exponent that differed between naive and memory subsets yet stayed consistent across the three individuals.

Here the chain combines TRBV9 and TRBJ2-1, with 13 bases aligning to TRBD2. The TCR comes from a human donor in good health. The sequenced sample consisted of naive CD8+ T cells from blood. Explained via the paper, the cell subset or site label denotes: naive T cells, CD45RA high CD27+. CDR3 sequence: CASSVPGLAGRNEQFF. The nucleotide sequence is TGTGCCAGCAGCGTACCGGGACTAGCGGGGCGCAATGAGCAGTTCTTC.